Here is one TCR beta chain with its context. Then a second PCR, running about 7 to 11 cycles, was carried out with a sample-barcoded 5' primer and a J-beta primer mix. TCRdb independently ran MiXCR on the 5' RACE reads; one entry per CDR3 protein. This table holds around 1,800,000 distinct CDR3 sequences, roughly two fifths found once. This sample was taken from a study of blood T cells in healthy people across ages. The CDR3 consists of 15 residues. V dropped 7 bases and J dropped 1; count of bases not matched to a gene: 7. The chain employs TRBV12-3 or TRBV12-4 and TRBJ2-7, with 10 bases that match TRBD1. The sequenced sample consisted of blood. The TCR originated in a human donor in good health. The CDR3 region is CASTLGGQGSYEQYF. The CDR3 DNA reads as TGTGCCAGCACCCTAGGGGGACAGGGGTCCTACGAGCAGTACTTC.